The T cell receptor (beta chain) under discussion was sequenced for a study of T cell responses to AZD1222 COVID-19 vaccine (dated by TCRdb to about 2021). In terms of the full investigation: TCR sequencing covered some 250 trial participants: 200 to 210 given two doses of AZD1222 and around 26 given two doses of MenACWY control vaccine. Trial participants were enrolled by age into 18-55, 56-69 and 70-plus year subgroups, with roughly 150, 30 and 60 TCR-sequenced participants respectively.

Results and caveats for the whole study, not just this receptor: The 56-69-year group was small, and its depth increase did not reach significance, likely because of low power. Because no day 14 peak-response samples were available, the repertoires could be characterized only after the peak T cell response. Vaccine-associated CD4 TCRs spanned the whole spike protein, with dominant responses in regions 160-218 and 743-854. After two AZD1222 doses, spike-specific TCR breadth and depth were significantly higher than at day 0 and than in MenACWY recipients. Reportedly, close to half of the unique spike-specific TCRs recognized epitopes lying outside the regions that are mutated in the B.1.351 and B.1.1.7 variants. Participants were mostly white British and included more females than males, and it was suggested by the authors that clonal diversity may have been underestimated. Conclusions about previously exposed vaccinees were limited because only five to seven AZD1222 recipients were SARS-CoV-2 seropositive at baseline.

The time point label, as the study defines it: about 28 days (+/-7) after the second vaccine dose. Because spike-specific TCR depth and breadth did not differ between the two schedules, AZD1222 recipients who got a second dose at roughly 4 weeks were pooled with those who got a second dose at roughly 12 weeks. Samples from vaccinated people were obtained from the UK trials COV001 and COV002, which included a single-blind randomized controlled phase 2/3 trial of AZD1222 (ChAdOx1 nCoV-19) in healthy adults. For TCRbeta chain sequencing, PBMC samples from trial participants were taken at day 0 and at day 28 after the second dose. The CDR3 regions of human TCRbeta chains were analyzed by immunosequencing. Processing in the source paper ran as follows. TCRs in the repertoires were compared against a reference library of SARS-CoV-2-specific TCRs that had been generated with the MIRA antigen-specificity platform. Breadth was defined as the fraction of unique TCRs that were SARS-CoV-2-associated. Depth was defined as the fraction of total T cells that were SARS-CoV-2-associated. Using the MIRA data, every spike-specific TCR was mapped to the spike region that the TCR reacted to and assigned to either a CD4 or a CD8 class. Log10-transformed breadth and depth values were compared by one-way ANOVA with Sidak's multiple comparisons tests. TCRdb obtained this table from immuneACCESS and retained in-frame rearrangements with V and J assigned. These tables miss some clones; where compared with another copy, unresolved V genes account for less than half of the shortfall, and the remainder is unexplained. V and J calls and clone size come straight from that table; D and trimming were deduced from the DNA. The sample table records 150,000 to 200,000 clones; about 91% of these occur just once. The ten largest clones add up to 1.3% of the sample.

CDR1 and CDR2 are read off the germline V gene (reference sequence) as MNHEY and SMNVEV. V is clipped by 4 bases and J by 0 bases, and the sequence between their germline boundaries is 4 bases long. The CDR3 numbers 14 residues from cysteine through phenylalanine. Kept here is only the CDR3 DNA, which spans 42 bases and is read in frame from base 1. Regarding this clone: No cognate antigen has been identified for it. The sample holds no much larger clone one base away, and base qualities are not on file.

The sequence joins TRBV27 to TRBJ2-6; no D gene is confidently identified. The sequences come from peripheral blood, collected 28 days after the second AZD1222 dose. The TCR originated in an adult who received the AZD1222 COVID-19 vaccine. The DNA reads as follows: TGTGCCAGCAGTTCCCTCTCTGGGGCCAACGTCCTGACTTTC. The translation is CASSSLSGANVLTF.